A single TCR beta chain is shown here with its context. Its antigen is unidentified. This sample stems from a study of PD-1 blockade in classical Hodgkin lymphoma. Findings of the study overall: Complete responders entered with baseline diversity on par with newly diagnosed patients, the results showed. Factors driving the repertoire differences, possibly disease activity or prior therapy, remain undefined.

V shed 4 bases and J shed 5 bases, with 9 bases lying between them. CDR1 SGHRS and CDR2 YFSETQ come from the germline V gene. The CDR3 loop spans 12 amino acids. No patient escaped relapse after autologous stem cell transplantation, and brentuximab vedotin exposure varied. The patients, who had relapsed/refractory classical Hodgkin lymphoma, achieved best responses of complete response, partial response or progressive disease. Generated by immunoSEQ multiplex PCR, the TCRdb table keeps only in-frame clones and is missing some. The table lists tens of thousands of clones, 88% of them singletons. This rearrangement joins TRBV5-1 to TRBJ2-5; no definite D call. The receptor's source is a human donor with classical Hodgkin lymphoma. The sequencing used peripheral blood mononuclear cells (PBMCs), collected at baseline. Here the CDR3 reads CASSRPSETQYF. The CDR3 region has the DNA TGCGCCAGCAGCAGACCCTCGGAGACCCAGTACTTC.